The clone carrying this TCR beta chain showed up just a few times. Its antigen remains unidentified. These data belong to a study of blood T cells in healthy people across ages. Study-wide points: Strong correlation linked observed beta diversity and percent naive T cells.

For the second PCR, which ran for 7 to 11 cycles, a sample-barcoded 5' primer and a J-beta primer mix were used. TCRdb itself ran the 5' RACE reads through MiXCR, one entry per CDR3 protein. Among some 1.4 million distinct CDR3 sequences listed, about 43% were seen once. Each donor's blood draw was approximately 10 milliliters of peripheral blood. In each sample, at least 6 million PBMCs were isolated. With 3 bases removed from V and 4 bases from J, the gap between germline ends came to 10 bases. The germline V gene has CDR1 DFQATT and CDR2 SNEGSKA (reference sequence). CDR3 length: 14 amino acids. The chain uses TRBV20-1 and TRBJ2-6; D call uncertain. Material: blood. The clonotype was recovered from a woman aged 18-35 years in good health. Here the CDR3 DNA reads TGCAGTGCTAGTCACCGGTCCGGGGCCAACGTCCTGACTTTC. Translation gives CSASHRSGANVLTF.